Each of the 2 T cell receptor beta chains below was sequenced from the same sample in a study of identical twins. A single record per CDR3 protein comes from TCRdb applying MiXCR to the 5' RACE reads. The sample records about 460,000 distinct CDR3 sequences, approximately 15% being singletons. These data also featured in a second study, about yellow fever vaccine responses in identical twins.

Sequencing was done on a sample of CD4+ T cells sorted from blood. The origin of the receptors is a woman between 18 and 29 years old in good health.

A remark on this clonotype: The junction departs from the called germline gene at one end, perhaps through a read error. The V gene is TRBV4-3, the J gene TRBJ2-1; 11 bases match TRBD2. CDR1 is LGHNA and CDR2 is YSLEER in the germline V gene. The CDR3 sequence is 15 residues long. The CDR3 loop is CASSLRTSGPNDQFF. For the CDR3, the DNA is TGCGCCAGCAGCCTAAGGACTAGCGGGCCCAATGATCAGTTCTTC.

This chain joins TRBV5-6 and TRBJ2-3; 12 positions match TRBD2. CDR3 length: 16 residues. Germline V gives CDR1 SGHDT, CDR2 YYEEEE. After removal of 0 bases from V and 3 bases from J, the junction contained 2 bases not matched to a gene. In DNA form, the CDR3 reads TGTGCCAGCAGCTTGGGACTAGCGGGGGTTACAGATACGCAGTATTTT. Its protein is CASSLGLAGVTDTQYF.